This T cell receptor (beta chain) originates from a study of blood T cell repertoires in COVID-19. Authors' analysis steps: Reference gene primer amplification yielded estimated nucleated cell counts. Sequencing used immunoSEQ multiplex PCR; TCRdb keeps in-frame clones, though not all of them. Clonal size and the V and J genes are those of that table, whereas D and trimming came from the DNA. The table shows 56,000 or so clones, with 65% to 90% occurring only once. This receptor was taken from a human donor in a cohort sampled during active COVID-19. The sequencing sample was made of peripheral blood.

The DNA for the CDR3 is TGTGCCAGCAGTCCTACCTCGGACAACTTAAACTATGGCTACACCTTC. Translating gives CASSPTSDNLNYGYTF. The V gene is TRBV27, the J gene TRBJ1-2; weak D call: TRBD1 (5 bases). Trimming removed 5 bases from V and 2 bases from J, with 18 bases in between. Germline CDR1 MNHEY, CDR2 SMNVEV (reference sequence). The CDR3 runs to 16 residues.